This T cell receptor beta chain was observed in a study of blood T cells in healthy people across ages. Then a second PCR, running roughly 6 to 11 cycles, was carried out with a sample-barcoded 5' primer and a J-beta primer mix. A 12-random-nucleotide template-switch adaptor tagged each cDNA molecule. Each CDR3 protein is one row after TCRdb ran MiXCR on the 5' RACE reads. The table shows about 1.7 million distinct CDR3 sequences, with roughly 27% occurring only once. Healthy Russian Caucasian donors spanned ages about 6 to 95 years. Donors each provided 8 to 10 milliliters of peripheral blood. In this sample, this clonotype turned up a few times. Germline V gene lookup returns CDR1 SGDLS and CDR2 YYNGEE. The V and J ends lost 3 bases and 3 bases, in that order; junction bases with no gene match: 7. This CDR3 has 16 residues.

This sequence was found in a woman aged 25 to 45 in good health. The sample taken for sequencing was blood. The chain recombines TRBV9 with TRBJ1-2, with 11 bases fitting TRBD1. The CDR3: CASSGTGTGGDYGYTF. The CDR3 nucleotides read TGTGCCAGCAGCGGGACCGGGACAGGGGGGGACTATGGCTACACCTTC.